These T cell receptor beta chains were read from a single sample in a study of cytomegalovirus exposure and HLA in healthy donors. Here immunoSEQ multiplex PCR was the method, and the copy in TCRdb shows in-frame clones only, minus some. There are roughly 150,000 clones in the sample; around 84% occur only once, and 7.5% to 9.5% lies in the top ten. The sequenced sample consisted of PBMCs. These receptors all come from a male donor in good health and CMV-seropositive. The CDR3 runs from the conserved cysteine through the conserved F or W. A D gene is named only where the DNA matches it firmly. Clone size is given for some rows only: seen once, a few or many times, or a class if the clone is expanded.

D,V,size,J,CDR3,DNA
-,TRBV6-5,once,TRBJ2-7,CASSQGGQTHEQYF,TGTGCCAGCAGCCAGGGGGGACAGACCCACGAGCAGTACTTC
TRBD1,TRBV7-2,-,TRBJ2-7,CASSPPWPDRGPLPYEQYF,TGTGCCAGCAGCCCCCCTTGGCCGGACAGGGGGCCTCTACCCTACGAGCAGTACTTC
-,TRBV2,-,TRBJ2-7,CASLTGPGQTYEQYF,TGTGCCAGCCTCACAGGGCCGGGACAAACCTACGAGCAGTACTTC
TRBD2,TRBV28,-,TRBJ2-3,CASSSPASGKTDTQYF,TGTGCCAGCAGTTCCCCGGCTAGCGGGAAAACAGATACGCAGTATTTT
TRBD1,TRBV5-1,-,TRBJ1-4,CASSPRQGDLVLGEKLFF,TGCGCCAGCAGCCCACGACAGGGGGATCTCGTTTTAGGGGAAAAACTGTTTTTT
-,TRBV21-1,few,TRBJ2-2,CASSGPSGINTGELFF,TGTGCCAGCAGCGGTCCTAGCGGGATAAACACCGGGGAGCTGTTTTTT
TRBD1,TRBV6-6,once,TRBJ2-5,CASSYHRGETQYF,TGTGCCAGCAGTTACCACAGGGGAGAGACCCAGTACTTC
-,TRBV2,-,TRBJ2-4,CASSVRRGAKNIQYF,TGTGCCAGCAGTGTAAGGCGAGGAGCCAAAAACATTCAGTACTTC
-,TRBV27,once,TRBJ2-7,CASSLRDSYEQYF,TGTGCCAGCAGTTTACGGGACTCCTACGAGCAGTACTTC
TRBD1,TRBV19,-,TRBJ1-5,CASSSTGVRPQHF,TGTGCCAGTAGTTCTACAGGGGTTCGGCCCCAGCATTTT
-,TRBV4-1,-,TRBJ1-4,CASSPGAVAEKLFF,TGCGCCAGCAGCCCAGGGGCAGTAGCTGAAAAACTGTTTTTT
-,TRBV7-8,once,TRBJ2-3,CASTKTLDTQYF,TGTGCCAGCACCAAGACACTGGATACGCAGTATTTT
TRBD1,TRBV15,-,TRBJ2-3,CATSNWTGGRSTDTQYF,TGTGCCACCAGCAATTGGACAGGGGGAAGGAGCACAGATACGCAGTATTTT
-,TRBV5-6,-,TRBJ2-1,CASSLLIATDNEQFF,TGTGCCAGCAGCTTGCTAATAGCAACTGACAATGAGCAGTTCTTC
-,TRBV5-1,-,TRBJ2-3,CASSGGITDTQYF,TGCGCCAGCAGCGGCGGGATAACAGATACGCAGTATTTT
-,TRBV6-5,-,TRBJ2-5,CASSYSGGTQYF,TGTGCCAGCAGTTACTCGGGGGGGACCCAGTACTTC
TRBD2,TRBV19,-,TRBJ2-7,CASSVLLAGSYEQYF,TGTGCCAGTAGTGTCCTACTAGCGGGCTCCTACGAGCAGTACTTC
-,TRBV25-1,once,TRBJ2-7,CASSEYVHYEQYF,TGTGCCAGCAGTGAATATGTCCACTACGAGCAGTACTTC
-,TRBV18,-,TRBJ1-6,CASSPGTDSNSPLHF,TGTGCCAGCTCACCAGGTACGGACAGCAATTCACCCCTCCACTTT
TRBD1,TRBV5-1,-,TRBJ1-1,CASSGGQGATEAFF,TGCGCCAGCAGCGGGGGACAGGGAGCGACTGAAGCTTTCTTT
-,TRBV25-1,-,TRBJ2-3,CASSEYTGMLSTDTQYF,TGTGCCAGCAGTGAATATACGGGGATGCTTAGCACAGATACGCAGTATTTT
-,TRBV10-1,-,TRBJ2-1,CASSGLLNEQFF,TGCGCCAGCAGCGGACTCTTGAATGAGCAGTTCTTC
-,TRBV7-9,few,TRBJ2-7,CASSLEVGRQQQYF,TGTGCCAGCAGCTTAGAGGTGGGGAGGCAGCAGCAGTACTTC
-,TRBV7-2,once,TRBJ2-7,CASSLGSPYEQYF,TGTGCCAGCAGCTTAGGTAGCCCATACGAGCAGTACTTC
TRBD1,TRBV7-9,-,TRBJ1-3,CASSMTGTSGNTIYF,TGTGCCAGCAGCATGACAGGGACCTCTGGAAACACCATATATTTT
TRBD2,TRBV27,-,TRBJ2-7,CASSLGGSVWGQYF,TGTGCCAGCAGTTTAGGCGGGAGCGTTTGGGGGCAGTACTTC
TRBD1,TRBV10-2,-,TRBJ2-2,CASRGTGNTGELFF,TGCGCCAGCAGAGGGACAGGGAACACCGGGGAGCTGTTTTTT
TRBD1,TRBV2,-,TRBJ2-1,CARGAGTGSYNEQFF,TGTGCCAGAGGAGCAGGGACAGGCTCCTACAATGAGCAGTTCTTC
TRBD1,TRBV7-2,-,TRBJ1-2,CASSLYRGGYTF,TGTGCCAGCAGCTTATACAGGGGTGGCTACACCTTC